Below, 18 T cell receptor beta chains from the same sample are listed, as sequenced in a study of blood T cell repertoires in COVID-19. TCRdb's table, derived via immunoSEQ multiplex PCR, lists solely in-frame clones and lacks some. The sample lists 90,000 to 150,000 clones; 65% to 90% were seen once. What was sequenced was peripheral blood. These receptors were collected from an older man with acute or convalescent COVID-19.

This clone has more than one count but fewer than ten. The chain uses TRBV29-1 and TRBJ2-7, with 7 bases matching TRBD1. Germline trimming cut 4 bases from V and 11 bases from J; bases unmatched to any gene: 8. Germline V CDR1 and CDR2: SQVTM, ANQGSEA. This CDR3 contains 11 residues. This CDR3 is CSVVVGQGEYF. The CDR3 DNA reads as TGCAGCGTTGTGGTCGGGCAGGGGGAGTACTTC.

The rearrangement joins TRBV19 to TRBJ1-1, with D hard to call. V was trimmed by 5 bases and J by 4 bases, leaving 17 bases between them. CDR1 and CDR2 from the germline V gene are LNHDA and SQIVND (reference sequence). The CDR3 has 15 amino acids. In DNA, the CDR3 is TGTGCCAGTAGTCCTTATGAGGGTGAAATCACTGAAGCTTTCTTT. Its translation is CASSPYEGEITEAFF.

The rearrangement uses TRBV21-1 and TRBJ2-5; TRBD1 is taken as the D call from the table, unchecked against the DNA. TRBV21-1 is marked as a pseudogene. The length of the CDR3 is 17 residues. CDR3 sequence: CASSKEGDTHGRETQYF. CDR3 bases: TGTGCCAGCAGCAAAGAGGGGGACACTCACGGCAGGGAGACCCAGTACTTC.

The chain is built from TRBV19 and TRBJ1-1, with unresolved D. The ends were cut back, 2 bases at V and 5 bases at J, with 18 bases in the middle. Germline CDR1 is LNHDA and CDR2 is SQIVND (reference sequence). The CDR3 has 16 amino acids. DNA for the CDR3: TGTGCCAGTAGTATACGGCGGGTTAACGGGAGAACTGAAGCTTTCTTT. It is translated as CASSIRRVNGRTEAFF.

The chain employs TRBV9 and TRBJ1-1; no clear D. The CDR3 runs to 14 residues. Germline lookup yields CDR1 SGDLS and CDR2 YYNGEE. Between the trimmed V and J ends, which lost 0 bases and 1 base, there was a span of 7 bases. CDR3 coding DNA: TGTGCCAGCAGCGTAGGTATCGGGAACACTGAAGCTTTCTTT. Translated: CASSVGIGNTEAFF. Based on the CDR3 plus reference TRBV9 and TRBJ1-1, the full variable domain is DSGVTQTPKHLITATGQRVTLRCSPRSGDLSVYWYQQSLDQGLQFLIQYYNGEERAKGNILERFSAQQFPDLHSELNLSSLELGDSALYFCASSVGIGNTEAFFGQGTRLTVV.

CDR3 nucleotides: TGCGCCAGCAGCAATCGGGGGTCGGACGGGGAGCTGTTTTTT. It encodes CASSNRGSDGELFF. The chain carries TRBV5-1 and TRBJ2-2, with TRBD2 as a possible D gene (6 bases). Trimming took 4 bases from V and 7 from J, leaving 14 bases between them. Germline CDR1 is SGHRS and CDR2 is YFSETQ. This CDR3 comprises 14 residues.

CDR3 region: CASSSGQGIYNEQFF. CDR3 sequence (DNA): TGTGCCAGCAGCTCCGGACAGGGGATATACAATGAGCAGTTCTTC. The rearrangement links TRBV6-5 to TRBJ2-1; 9 bases are shared with TRBD1. Germline V gene sequence: CDR1 MNHEY, CDR2 SVGAGI. With V trimmed by 6 bases and J by 4 bases, 7 bases remained unmatched. The CDR3 is made up of 15 amino acids.

CDR3 residues: CASSSRQGLTAYEQYF. DNA of the CDR3: TGTGCCAGCAGCTCGCGGCAGGGTCTCACAGCCTACGAGCAGTACTTC. The chain joins TRBV5-4 to TRBJ2-7, with D maybe TRBD1 (5 bases). The CDR3 has 16 residues. Trimming pared 3 bases from V and 2 bases from J, leaving 18 bases between. The germline V gene encodes CDR1 SGHNT and CDR2 YYREEE (reference sequence).

The rearrangement joins TRBV7-9 to TRBJ1-1; D uncertain. CDR3 length: 15 amino acids. Trimming removed 1 base from V and 1 base from J, with 10 bases in between. Germline-derived CDR1 and CDR2 are SEHNR and FQNEAQ (reference sequence). The CDR3 coding sequence is TGTGCCAGCAGCTTAGTTTTTAATCCGAACACTGAAGCTTTCTTT. Translating it yields CASSLVFNPNTEAFF.

The genes are TRBV29-1 and TRBJ1-1, with no clear D. This CDR3 contains 12 residues. V was clipped by 4 bases and J by 4 bases, with 10 bases between them. Germline V gene lookup returns CDR1 SQVTM and CDR2 ANQGSEA. CDR3: CSVVVVGTEAFF. The CDR3 nucleotides read TGCAGCGTTGTGGTGGTCGGCACTGAAGCTTTCTTT.

The sample holds one count of this clone. This chain links TRBV6-2 or TRBV6-3 with TRBJ1-2; D may be TRBD1 (6 bases). Deletions cut 6 bases from V and 2 bases from J, with 16 bases between. Germline V gene lookup returns CDR1 MNHEY and CDR2 SVGEGT. The CDR3 loop spans 15 amino acids. CDR3 sequence reads: CASSPGGGPNYGYTF. CDR3 DNA: TGTGCCAGCAGCCCCGGCGGGGGGCCCAACTATGGCTACACCTTC.

This clone has only one observation. Other DNA variants within this sample encode the same CDR3. The chain uses TRBV10-3 and TRBJ2-2; D unclear. The CDR3 has 12 amino acids. Per germline, CDR1 ENHRY and CDR2 SYGVKD. V was shortened by 4 bases and J by 6 bases, with 6 bases between the two germline ends. The CDR3 DNA follows: TGTGCCATCAGTGTAGTAGCCGGGGAGCTGTTTTTT. It codes for CAISVVAGELFF.

V gene TRBV10-3 combines with J gene TRBJ1-2; D uncertain. Germline V lookup: CDR1 ENHRY, CDR2 SYGVKD. Trimming pared 4 bases from V and 2 bases from J, leaving 14 bases between. The length of the CDR3 is 15 residues. The CDR3 protein is CAISAVELTNYGYTF. The CDR3 DNA is TGTGCCATCAGTGCTGTGGAGCTTACAAACTATGGCTACACCTTC.

The chain uses TRBV14 and TRBJ2-5, with 8 positions matching TRBD1. Germline CDR1 reads SGHDN; CDR2 reads FVKESK. Trimming at V came to 3 bases and at J to 10 bases, leaving 4 bases not matched to a gene. This CDR3 region has 12 residues. For the CDR3, the DNA is TGTGCCAGCAGCCAGGACAGGGTCGGCCAGTACTTC. Encoded protein: CASSQDRVGQYF.

The rearrangement joins TRBV5-5 to TRBJ2-3, with TRBD2 identical over 7 bases. The germline gives CDR1 SGHKS, CDR2 YYEKEE (reference sequence). The CDR3 is 16 amino acids. The V gene end was trimmed by 3 bases and the J gene end by 2 bases; junction bases not matched to a gene: 9. The CDR3 region has the DNA TGTGCCAGCAGCTCCTTAGTCGGGACTAACACAGATACGCAGTATTTT. This translates into CASSSLVGTNTDTQYF.

The chain is built from TRBV19 and TRBJ2-2; tentatively, D is TRBD2 (5 bases). Germline V CDR1 and CDR2: LNHDA, SQIVND (reference sequence). This CDR3 has 14 residues. The ends were cut back, 3 bases at V and 7 bases at J, with 12 bases in the middle. The CDR3 protein is CASSIPPGIGELFF. The CDR3 DNA is TGTGCCAGTAGTATTCCCCCCGGGATCGGGGAGCTGTTTTTT.

V gene TRBV2 combines with J gene TRBJ2-7; TRBD1 aligns across 9 bases. There are 15 residues in the CDR3. Per germline, CDR1 SNHLY and CDR2 FYNNEI. Losses at the gene ends were 6 bases for V and 6 bases for J; bases not matched to a gene: 12. The CDR3 protein is CASSSSGTGYGEQYF. The CDR3 region has the DNA TGTGCCAGCAGCTCCTCCGGGACAGGGTATGGCGAGCAGTACTTC. The complete variable domain, with remaining parts taken from reference TRBV2 and TRBJ2-7, reads EPEVTQTPSHQVTQMGQEVILRCVPISNHLYFYWYRQILGQKVEFLVSFYNNEISEKSEIFDDQFSVERPDGSNFTLKIRSTKLEDSAMYFCASSSSGTGYGEQYFGPGTRLTVT.

This clone showed up just once. The chain employs TRBV2 and TRBJ1-2; 9 positions match TRBD1. CDR3 length: 14 amino acids. Trimming cost V 10 bases and J 3 bases; bases outside gene matches: 9. The V gene's germline CDR1 is SNHLY and CDR2 FYNNEI. In DNA form, the CDR3 reads TGTGCCAAACAGGGACAGGGTATCCACTATGGCTACACCTTC. Its translation is CAKQGQGIHYGYTF.